These 27 T cell receptor beta chains share one sample of origin, sequenced in a study of T cell responses to AZD1222 COVID-19 vaccine. TCRdb keeps only in-frame clones here, not all; method: immunoSEQ multiplex PCR. The data contain 100,000 to 150,000 clones, roughly 90% of them seen just once; the ten biggest clones take up approximately 1.6%. Sequencing was performed on peripheral blood, taken on day 0 of AZD1222 vaccination. These receptors were obtained from an adult in good health.

The chain has TRBV7-3 and TRBJ2-1; D is ambiguous. The germline V and J ends were trimmed by 5 bases and 4 bases, with 15 bases remaining between them. This CDR3 region has 15 residues. Per the germline V gene, CDR1 is SGHTA and CDR2 is FQGTGA. CDR3 amino acids: CASSPDGLGYNEQFF. CDR3 DNA: TGTGCCAGCAGCCCCGACGGTCTGGGGTACAATGAGCAGTTCTTC.

The chain joins TRBV6-5 to TRBJ1-1; D gene unclear. The germline V gene encodes CDR1 MNHEY and CDR2 SVGAGI. V was pared by 0 bases and J by 5 bases, with 10 bases between. The CDR3 spans 14 residues. Here the CDR3 reads CASSYSGFGTEAFF. CDR3 in DNA: TGTGCCAGCAGTTACTCTGGGTTCGGAACTGAAGCTTTCTTT.

V is TRBV12-5 and J is TRBJ2-3; either TRBD1 or TRBD2 may fit D (5 bases each). V was cut by 6 bases and J by 0 bases, with 13 bases left in between. Germline CDR1 is LGHNT and CDR2 is FRNRAP. This CDR3 region has 15 residues. The chain's CDR3 is CASGPGTRSTDTQYF. Written as DNA, the CDR3 is TGTGCTAGTGGCCCCGGGACCAGGAGCACAGATACGCAGTATTTT.

This chain links TRBV18 with TRBJ2-2; no definite D call. Trimming pared 6 bases from V and 2 bases from J, leaving 10 bases between. This CDR3 region has 14 residues. CDR1 is KGHSH and CDR2 is LQKENI in the germline V gene. In nucleotides, the CDR3 is TGTGCCAGCTCGTCCGGACGAAACACCGGGGAGCTGTTTTTT. It is translated as CASSSGRNTGELFF.

This sequence joins TRBV12-3 or TRBV12-4 and TRBJ1-4; no clear D. This CDR3 comprises 12 residues. V was shortened by 6 bases and J by 11 bases, with 13 bases between the two germline ends. CDR3 in DNA: TGTGCCAGCAGAGGACCAGCTGAGAAACTGTTTTTT. Its translation: CASRGPAEKLFF.

The chain couples TRBV27 to TRBJ1-2, with unresolved D. The CDR3 loop spans 14 amino acids. V was shortened by 3 bases and J by 3 bases, with 11 bases between the two germline ends. Germline CDR1 and CDR2: MNHEY and SMNVEV (reference sequence). In DNA form, the CDR3 reads TGTGCCAGCAGTTTCGGCAGCTCGGACTATGGCTACACCTTC. Protein sequence: CASSFGSSDYGYTF.

V gene TRBV5-6 combines with J gene TRBJ2-1; TRBD2 is a possible D gene (5 bases). CDR3 length: 12 amino acids. Between the trimmed V and J ends, which lost 1 base and 7 bases, there was a span of 6 bases. The germline V gene encodes CDR1 SGHDT and CDR2 YYEEEE. CDR3 DNA: TGTGCCAGCAGCTTGACTAGGAATGAGCAGTTCTTC. Its protein is CASSLTRNEQFF.

The CDR3, as DNA: TGTGCCAGCAGATCCTTCGGCTCTGGGGCCAACGTCCTGACTTTC. Amino acids: CASRSFGSGANVLTF. The J gene is TRBJ2-6, the V gene TRBV28; no reliable D call. The CDR3 covers 15 residues. V lost 6 bases and J 0 bases, leaving 9 bases between the germline ends. Germline V gene sequence: CDR1 MDHEN, CDR2 SYDVKM.

The DNA for the CDR3 is TGCGCCAGCAGCTTAGGCCAACGCCCCAATCAGCCCCAGCATTTT. Encoded protein: CASSLGQRPNQPQHF. The J gene is TRBJ1-5, the V gene TRBV5-1; no reliable D call. V was shortened by 2 bases and J by 3 bases, with 12 bases between the two germline ends. Per germline, CDR1 SGHRS and CDR2 YFSETQ. The CDR3 sequence is 15 residues long.

CDR3 DNA: TGTGCCAGCAGCTTGGAGGCTACAGGGCTGGAAAACACTGAAGCTTTCTTT. Translated, it gives CASSLEATGLENTEAFF. The chain links TRBV7-9 to TRBJ1-1; D perhaps matches TRBD1 (6 bases). Trimming cost V 3 bases and J 2 bases, with 19 bases left between them. The CDR3 sequence is 17 residues long. Per the germline V gene, CDR1 is SEHNR and CDR2 is FQNEAQ (reference sequence).

This sequence joins TRBV19 and TRBJ1-2, with 7 positions matching TRBD1. This CDR3 is built from 12 residues. The germline gives CDR1 LNHDA, CDR2 SQIVND (reference sequence). V lost 9 bases and J lost 6; bases outside the gene matches: 7. The CDR3 loop is CASHHRGHGYTF. CDR3 DNA: TGTGCCAGCCACCACAGGGGTCATGGCTACACCTTC.

In this sample, this clone turned up once. The J gene is TRBJ1-2, the V gene TRBV4-2, with a weak D call TRBD1 (6 bases). The CDR3 extends over 13 amino acids. Trimming removed 3 bases from V and 6 bases from J, with 11 bases in between. The germline gives CDR1 LGHNA, CDR2 YNFKEQ. The CDR3, as DNA: TGTGCCAGCAGCCACGCCACAGGGAATGGCTACACCTTC. It codes for CASSHATGNGYTF.

This chain uses TRBV11-2 with TRBJ2-2; D remains unclear. The V end was cut by 1 base, the J end by 3 bases, with 6 bases between. The CDR3 sequence is 14 residues long. Germline assignment: CDR1 SGHAT and CDR2 FQNNGV. The CDR3 DNA reads as TGTGCCAGCAGCTTAGTCCACTACACCGGGGAGCTGTTTTTT. Protein sequence: CASSLVHYTGELFF. Using reference TRBV11-2 and TRBJ2-2 for the parts outside the CDR3, the full variable domain is EAGVAQSPRYKIIEKRQSVAFWCNPISGHATLYWYQQILGQGPKLLIQFQNNGVVDDSQLPKDRFSAERLKGVDSTLKIQPAKLEDSAVYLCASSLVHYTGELFFGEGSRLTVL.

V and J are TRBV5-1 and TRBJ2-5; D possibly corresponds to TRBD1 (5 bases). V lost 3 bases and J lost 4, with 19 bases in between. The CDR3 loop spans 16 amino acids. CDR1 and CDR2 from the germline V gene are SGHRS and YFSETQ. DNA for the CDR3: TGCGCCAGCAGCTCACCACCCCATCTGACAGTAGAGACCCAGTACTTC. Amino acids: CASSSPPHLTVETQYF. Together with reference TRBV5-1 and TRBJ2-5, the CDR3 gives the full variable domain: KAGVTQTPRYLIKTRGQQVTLSCSPISGHRSVSWYQQTPGQGLQFLFEYFSETQRNKGNFPGRFSGRQFSNSRSEMNVSTLELGDSALYLCASSSPPHLTVETQYFGPGTRLLVL.

This clone was counted a single time. V usage is TRBV18 and J usage is TRBJ2-3, with 10 bases lining up with TRBD1. The CDR3 consists of 16 residues. Germline CDR1 reads KGHSH; CDR2 reads LQKENI. V gave up 4 bases and J gave up 4 bases; unmatched junction bases: 8. CDR3 nucleotide sequence: TGTGCCAGCTCACTACTCCGGGACAGGGGAGCAGATACGCAGTATTTT. Protein product: CASSLLRDRGADTQYF.

This chain links TRBV6-5 with TRBJ2-5; D is undetermined. This CDR3 comprises 14 residues. Trimming shortened V by 6 bases and J by 5 bases, and 16 bases separated the two germline ends. In germline, CDR1 is MNHEY, CDR2 SVGAGI. CDR3 residues: CASSLDPSWETQYF. The CDR3 DNA is TGTGCCAGCAGCCTAGACCCCTCCTGGGAGACCCAGTACTTC.

This clone was recorded only once. The chain carries TRBV5-6 and TRBJ1-3; D call uncertain. Germline CDR1 and CDR2: SGHDT and YYEEEE. V was clipped by 0 bases and J by 4 bases, with 11 bases between them. The CDR3 spans 15 residues. CDR3 DNA: TGTGCCAGCAGCTTGGAGGGCGGGCTCGGAAACACCATATATTTT. Its translation is CASSLEGGLGNTIYF. Together with reference TRBV5-6 and TRBJ1-3, the CDR3 gives the full variable domain: DAGVTQSPTHLIKTRGQQVTLRCSPKSGHDTVSWYQQALGQGPQFIFQYYEEEERQRGNFPDRFSGHQFPNYSSELNVNALLLGDSALYLCASSLEGGLGNTIYFGEGSWLTVV.

The J gene is TRBJ1-5, the V gene TRBV6-1; D might be TRBD1 (6 bases). The CDR3 is made up of 13 amino acids. CDR1 MNHNS and CDR2 SASEGT come from the germline V gene. V lost 0 bases to trimming and J lost 9 bases, with 9 bases between them. As DNA, the CDR3 is TGTGCCAGCAGTGAAGCGAGGGGGACGCCCCAGCATTTT. This gives the protein CASSEARGTPQHF.

The genes are TRBV14 and TRBJ1-6; 10 bases match TRBD1. Trimming at V came to 4 bases and at J to 9 bases, leaving 3 bases not matched to a gene. CDR3 size: 14 residues. The germline CDR1 and CDR2 sequences are SGHDN and FVKESK. In DNA, the CDR3 is TGTGCCAGCAGCCCGTGGACAGGGGGTTCACCCCTCCACTTT. Residues: CASSPWTGGSPLHF.

The V call is TRBV9, the J call TRBJ1-5, with D perhaps matching TRBD1 (5 bases). The CDR3 loop spans 15 amino acids. CDR1 and CDR2 from the germline V gene are SGDLS and YYNGEE. V was shortened by 1 base and J by 0 bases, with 8 bases between the two germline ends. CDR3 DNA sequence: TGTGCCAGCAGCGTACAGGGCGATAGCAATCAGCCCCAGCATTTT. This translates into CASSVQGDSNQPQHF.

CDR3 DNA sequence: TGTGCCAGCAGTTACGGCCGGGGCTTCTATGAAAAACTGTTTTTT. Amino acids: CASSYGRGFYEKLFF. The chain has TRBV6-5 and TRBJ1-4; D perhaps matches TRBD1 (5 bases). V was cut by 2 bases and J by 6 bases, with 13 bases left in between. CDR3 length equals 15 residues. The germline V gene has CDR1 MNHEY and CDR2 SVGAGI.

This clone turned up a few times. The chain combines TRBV28 with TRBJ2-7; D possibly corresponds to TRBD2 (5 bases). The CDR3 sequence is 14 residues long. CDR1 and CDR2 (germline): MDHEN, SYDVKM. Between the trimmed V and J ends, which lost 8 bases and 4 bases, there was a span of 18 bases. CDR3 nucleotide sequence: TGTGCCAGCCGAGTTTACGGGGTGACGTACGAGCAGTACTTC. The encoded protein is CASRVYGVTYEQYF.

The chain is built from TRBV14 and TRBJ2-3, with 9 positions matching TRBD2. The CDR3 covers 14 residues. CDR1 and CDR2 from the germline V gene are SGHDN and FVKESK. V shed 5 bases and J 5 bases; nucleotides not matched to a gene: 5. DNA of the CDR3: TGTGCCAGCAGCGTGCGGGGGGGCCTAGATACGCAGTATTTT. It specifies CASSVRGGLDTQYF.

This chain uses TRBV15 with TRBJ1-5, with 10 bases fitting TRBD1. Germline CDR1 is LNHNV and CDR2 is YYDKDF (reference sequence). The CDR3 has 16 amino acids. Germline trimming cut 2 bases from V and 4 bases from J; bases unmatched to any gene: 5. The CDR3 nucleotides read TGTGCCACCAGCAGACCGGGACAGGGGACGAATCAGCCCCAGCATTTT. Amino acids: CATSRPGQGTNQPQHF.

The chain combines TRBV9 with TRBJ2-7; possibly TRBD2 for D (6 bases). Germline V gene lookup returns CDR1 SGDLS and CDR2 YYNGEE. V shed 4 bases and J shed 1 base, with 15 bases lying between them. The CDR3 consists of 15 residues. The CDR3 is CASSPGGTRSYEQYF. In nucleotides, the CDR3 is TGTGCCAGCAGCCCCGGAGGGACGCGGTCCTACGAGCAGTACTTC.

This clone was counted once. J is TRBJ2-5 and V is TRBV6-5; the D is unclear. V was trimmed by 4 bases and J by 8 bases, leaving 14 bases between them. CDR1 and CDR2 (germline): MNHEY, SVGAGI. The CDR3 has 13 residues. CDR3 bases: TGTGCCAGCAGTTCCCGGACCCAAGGAACCCAGTACTTC. Amino acids: CASSSRTQGTQYF.

The chain combines TRBV5-1 with TRBJ2-5, with D perhaps matching TRBD1 (6 bases). Between the trimmed V and J ends, which lost 6 bases and 2 bases, there was a span of 11 bases. CDR3 size: 13 residues. Germline V CDR1 and CDR2: SGHRS, YFSETQ. The CDR3 DNA reads as TGCGCCAGCAACTCTGGGACACAAGAGACCCAGTACTTC. Its translation is CASNSGTQETQYF.